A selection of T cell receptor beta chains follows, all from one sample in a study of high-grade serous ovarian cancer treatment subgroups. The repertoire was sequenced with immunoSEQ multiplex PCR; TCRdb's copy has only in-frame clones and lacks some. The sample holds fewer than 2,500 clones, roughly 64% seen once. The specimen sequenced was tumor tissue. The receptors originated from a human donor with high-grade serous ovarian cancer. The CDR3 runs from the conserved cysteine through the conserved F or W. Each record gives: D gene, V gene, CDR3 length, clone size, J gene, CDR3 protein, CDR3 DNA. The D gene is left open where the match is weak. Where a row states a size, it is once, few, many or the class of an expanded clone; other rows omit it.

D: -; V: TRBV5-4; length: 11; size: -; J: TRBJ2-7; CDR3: CASSSSYEQYF; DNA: TGTGCCAGCAGCTCCTCCTACGAGCAGTACTTC
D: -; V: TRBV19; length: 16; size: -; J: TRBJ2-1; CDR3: CASSIMTSSSYNEQFF; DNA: TGTGCCAGTAGTATCATGACGTCCAGCTCCTACAATGAGCAGTTCTTC
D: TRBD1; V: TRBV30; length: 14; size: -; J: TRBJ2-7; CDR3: CAWSLGQGANEQYF; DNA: TGTGCCTGGAGCCTGGGACAGGGGGCGAACGAGCAGTACTTC
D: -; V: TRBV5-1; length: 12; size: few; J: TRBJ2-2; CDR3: CASSLNTGELFF; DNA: TGCGCCAGCAGCTTGAACACCGGGGAGCTGTTTTTT
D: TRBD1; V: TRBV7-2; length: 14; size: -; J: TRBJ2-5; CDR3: CASSWGQGQETQYF; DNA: TGTGCCAGCAGCTGGGGACAGGGACAAGAGACCCAGTACTTC
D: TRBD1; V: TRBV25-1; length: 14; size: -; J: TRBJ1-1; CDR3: CASTETGVNTEAFF; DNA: TGTGCCAGCACCGAGACAGGGGTGAACACTGAAGCTTTCTTT
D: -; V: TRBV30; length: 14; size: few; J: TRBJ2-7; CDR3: CAWSYQGFRYEQYF; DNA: TGTGCCTGGAGCTATCAGGGGTTTCGCTACGAGCAGTACTTC
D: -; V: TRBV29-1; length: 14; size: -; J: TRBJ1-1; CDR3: CSAGEGTAGTEAFF; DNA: TGCAGCGCCGGGGAGGGCACGGCGGGTACTGAAGCTTTCTTT
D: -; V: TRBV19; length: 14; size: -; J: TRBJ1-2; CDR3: CASRKRQADYGYTF; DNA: TGTGCCAGTAGGAAACGACAGGCTGACTATGGCTACACCTTC
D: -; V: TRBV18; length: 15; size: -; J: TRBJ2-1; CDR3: CASSPLRGSYNEQFF; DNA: TGTGCCAGCTCACCACTAAGGGGCTCCTACAATGAGCAGTTCTTC
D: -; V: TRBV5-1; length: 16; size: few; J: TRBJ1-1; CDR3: CASSLHTGHANTEAFF; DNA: TGCGCCAGCAGCTTGCATACGGGACACGCGAACACTGAAGCTTTCTTT
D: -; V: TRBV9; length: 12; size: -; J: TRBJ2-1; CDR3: CASNGPRTEQFF; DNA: TGTGCCAGCAACGGTCCCCGGACTGAGCAGTTCTTC
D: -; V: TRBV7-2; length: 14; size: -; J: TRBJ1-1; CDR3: CASERLGGTTEAFF; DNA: TGTGCCAGCGAACGACTCGGGGGGACCACTGAAGCTTTCTTT
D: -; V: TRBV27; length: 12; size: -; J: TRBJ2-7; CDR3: CASTGGDRQQYF; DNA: TGTGCCAGCACCGGCGGCGACCGCCAACAGTACTTC
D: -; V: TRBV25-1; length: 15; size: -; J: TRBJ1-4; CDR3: CASSPLLGVDEKLFF; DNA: TGTGCCAGCAGTCCATTGTTGGGGGTGGATGAAAAACTGTTTTTT
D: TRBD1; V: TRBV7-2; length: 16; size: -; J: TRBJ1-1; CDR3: CASRRDRGVANTEAFF; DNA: TGTGCCAGCAGACGAGACAGGGGAGTAGCAAACACTGAAGCTTTCTTT
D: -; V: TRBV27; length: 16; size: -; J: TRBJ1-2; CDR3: CASSTLTGTTNYGYTF; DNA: TGTGCCAGCAGTACCCTCACAGGGACCACTAACTATGGCTACACCTTC
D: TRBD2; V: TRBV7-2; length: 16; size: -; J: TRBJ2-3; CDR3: CASSFFGGGYTDTQYF; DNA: TGTGCCAGCAGCTTTTTCGGCGGGGGTTACACAGATACGCAGTATTTT
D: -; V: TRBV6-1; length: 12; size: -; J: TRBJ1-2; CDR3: CASTTGDYGYTF; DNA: TGTGCCAGCACAACAGGAGACTATGGCTACACCTTC
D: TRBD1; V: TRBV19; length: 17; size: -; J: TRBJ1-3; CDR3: CASSTSTIPGQGNTIYF; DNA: TGTGCCAGTAGTACGTCTACAATACCGGGACAGGGAAACACCATATATTTT
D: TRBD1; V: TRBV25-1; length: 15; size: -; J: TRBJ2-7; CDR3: CASSQTGAISYEQYF; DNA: TGTGCCAGCAGTCAGACAGGGGCGATCTCCTACGAGCAGTACTTC
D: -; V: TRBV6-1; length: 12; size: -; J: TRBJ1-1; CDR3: CASPTGNTEAFF; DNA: TGTGCCAGCCCGACAGGGAACACTGAAGCTTTCTTT
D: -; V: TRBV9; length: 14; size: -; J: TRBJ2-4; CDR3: CASSDRDAENIQYF; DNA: TGTGCCAGCAGCGACAGGGATGCGGAAAACATTCAGTACTTC
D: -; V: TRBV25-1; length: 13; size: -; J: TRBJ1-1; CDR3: CASSDLLGTEAFF; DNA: TGTGCCAGCAGTGACTTGCTGGGGACTGAAGCTTTCTTT
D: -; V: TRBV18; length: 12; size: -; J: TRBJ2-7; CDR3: CASSPEGDEQYF; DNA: TGTGCCAGCTCACCGGAGGGGGACGAGCAGTACTTC
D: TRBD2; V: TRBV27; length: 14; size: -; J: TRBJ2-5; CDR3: CASSLWGRGETQYF; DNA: TGTGCCAGCAGTTTATGGGGGAGGGGAGAGACCCAGTACTTC
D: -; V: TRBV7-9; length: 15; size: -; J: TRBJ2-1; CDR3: CASSRSAGATNEQFF; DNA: TGTGCCAGCAGCCGATCCGCAGGGGCCACCAATGAGCAGTTCTTC
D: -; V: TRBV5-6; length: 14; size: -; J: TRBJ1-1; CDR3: CASSVTGRDTEAFF; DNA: TGTGCCAGCAGCGTAACAGGGAGGGACACTGAAGCTTTCTTT
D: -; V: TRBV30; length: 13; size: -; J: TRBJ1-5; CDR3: CAWSTSLGEAQHF; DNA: TGTGCCTGGAGCACCTCCCTGGGGGAAGCCCAGCATTTT
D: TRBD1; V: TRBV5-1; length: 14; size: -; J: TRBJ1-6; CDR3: CASSNDRGLSPLHF; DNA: TGCGCCAGCAGCAATGACAGGGGGCTGTCACCCCTCCACTTT
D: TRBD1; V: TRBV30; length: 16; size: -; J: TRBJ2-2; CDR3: CAWSNGQGANTGELFF; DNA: TGTGCCTGGAGTAACGGACAGGGGGCGAACACCGGGGAGCTGTTTTTT
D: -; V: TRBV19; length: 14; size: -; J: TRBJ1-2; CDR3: CASSIRAGNYGYTF; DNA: TGTGCCAGTAGTATTAGGGCGGGTAACTATGGCTACACCTTC
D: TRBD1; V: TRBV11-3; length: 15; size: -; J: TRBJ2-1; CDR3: CASSPGTGGHDEQFF; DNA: TGTGCCAGCAGCCCCGGGACAGGGGGGCACGATGAGCAGTTCTTC
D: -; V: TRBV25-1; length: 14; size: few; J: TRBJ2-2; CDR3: CASSIGPFTGELFF; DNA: TGTGCCAGCAGTATCGGACCCTTCACCGGGGAGCTGTTTTTT
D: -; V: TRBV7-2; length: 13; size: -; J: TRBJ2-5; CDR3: CASSLSLQETQYF; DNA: TGTGCCAGCAGCTTATCCCTCCAAGAGACCCAGTACTTC
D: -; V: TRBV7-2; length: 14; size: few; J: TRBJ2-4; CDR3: CASSLRGTKNIQYF; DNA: TGTGCCAGCAGCTTACGGGGGACCAAAAACATTCAGTACTTC
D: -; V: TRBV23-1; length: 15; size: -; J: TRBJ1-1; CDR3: CASSQTPGAGTEAFF; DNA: TGCGCCAGCAGTCAAACGCCGGGGGCGGGCACTGAAGCTTTCTTT
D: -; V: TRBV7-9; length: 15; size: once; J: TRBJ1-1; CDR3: CASSSGGSEKTEAFF; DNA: TGTGCCAGCAGCTCCGGGGGGTCAGAAAAGACTGAAGCTTTCTTT
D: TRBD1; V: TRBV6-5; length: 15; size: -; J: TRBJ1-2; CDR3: CASSNPTGGNYGYTF; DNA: TGTGCCAGCAGTAATCCGACAGGGGGGAACTATGGCTACACCTTC
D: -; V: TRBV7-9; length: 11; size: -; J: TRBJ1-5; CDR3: CASNSNGPPFF; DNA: TGTGCCAGCAACTCAAACGGACCTCCCTTTTTT
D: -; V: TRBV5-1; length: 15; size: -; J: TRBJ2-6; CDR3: CASSLGSSGANVLTF; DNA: TGCGCCAGCAGCTTGGGGAGCTCTGGGGCCAACGTCCTGACTTTC
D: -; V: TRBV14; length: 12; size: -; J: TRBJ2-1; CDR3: CASTPARSEQFF; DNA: TGTGCCAGCACCCCTGCGCGGAGTGAGCAGTTCTTC
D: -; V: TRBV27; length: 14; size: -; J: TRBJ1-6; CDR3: CASKLLGGDSPLHF; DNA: TGTGCCAGCAAACTACTAGGGGGAGATTCACCCCTCCACTTT